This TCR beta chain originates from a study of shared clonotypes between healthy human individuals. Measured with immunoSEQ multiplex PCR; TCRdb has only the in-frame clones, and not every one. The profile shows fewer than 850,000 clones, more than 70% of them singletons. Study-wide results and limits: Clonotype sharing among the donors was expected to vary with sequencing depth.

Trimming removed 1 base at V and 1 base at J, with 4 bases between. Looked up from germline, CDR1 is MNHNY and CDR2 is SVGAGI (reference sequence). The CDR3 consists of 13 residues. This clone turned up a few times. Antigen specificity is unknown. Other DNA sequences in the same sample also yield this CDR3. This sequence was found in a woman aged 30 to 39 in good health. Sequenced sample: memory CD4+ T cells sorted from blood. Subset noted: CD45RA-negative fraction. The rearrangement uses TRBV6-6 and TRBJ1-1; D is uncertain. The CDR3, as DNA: TGTGCCAGCAGTTACTGGGGGAACACTGAAGCTTTCTTT. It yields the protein CASSYWGNTEAFF.